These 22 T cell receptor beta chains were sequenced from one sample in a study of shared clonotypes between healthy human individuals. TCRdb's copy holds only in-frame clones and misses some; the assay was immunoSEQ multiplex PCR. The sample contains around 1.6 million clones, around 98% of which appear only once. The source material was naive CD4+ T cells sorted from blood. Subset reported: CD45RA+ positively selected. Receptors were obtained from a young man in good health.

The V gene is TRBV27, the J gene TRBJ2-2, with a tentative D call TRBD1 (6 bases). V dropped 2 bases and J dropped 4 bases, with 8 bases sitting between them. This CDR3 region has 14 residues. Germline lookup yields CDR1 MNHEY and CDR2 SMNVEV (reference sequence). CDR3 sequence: CASSLGQFTGELFF. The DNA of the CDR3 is TGTGCCAGCAGTTTAGGACAGTTCACCGGGGAGCTGTTTTTT.

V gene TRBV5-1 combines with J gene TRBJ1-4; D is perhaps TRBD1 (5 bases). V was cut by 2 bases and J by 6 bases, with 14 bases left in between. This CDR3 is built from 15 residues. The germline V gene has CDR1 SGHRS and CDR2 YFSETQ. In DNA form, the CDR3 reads TGCGCCAGCAGCTTCGGGGGAATATTTGATGAAAAACTGTTTTTT. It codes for CASSFGGIFDEKLFF.

CDR3 loop: CASSRGRLVTNTQYF. CDR3 in DNA: TGTGCCAGCAGCCGGGGAAGGTTAGTCACGAATACGCAGTATTTT. V usage is TRBV27 and J usage is TRBJ2-3, with a weak D call TRBD2 (5 bases). The CDR3 has 15 residues. Germline CDR1 and CDR2: MNHEY and SMNVEV (reference sequence). Trimming stripped 6 bases from V and 7 bases from J, with 20 bases between.

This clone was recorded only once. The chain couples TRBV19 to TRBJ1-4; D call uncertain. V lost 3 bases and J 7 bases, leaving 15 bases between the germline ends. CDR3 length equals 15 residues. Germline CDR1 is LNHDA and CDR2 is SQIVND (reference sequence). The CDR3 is CASSMFRSLGEKLFF. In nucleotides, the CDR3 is TGTGCCAGTAGTATGTTCAGGTCGCTTGGTGAAAAACTGTTTTTT.

CDR3 in amino acids: CASSLNRGQETQYF. In nucleotides, the CDR3 is TGTGCCAGCAGCCTCAACAGGGGGCAGGAGACCCAGTACTTC. The chain combines TRBV7-8 with TRBJ2-5; 9 nucleotides line up with TRBD1. This CDR3 spans 14 amino acids. The V gene's germline CDR1 is SGHVS and CDR2 FQNEAQ. Trimming cost V 5 bases and J 5 bases; bases outside gene matches: 6. Full variable domain (remainder filled in from reference TRBV7-8 and TRBJ2-5): GAGVSQSPRYKVAKRGQDVALRCDPISGHVSLFWYQQALGQGPEFLTYFQNEAQLDKSGLPSDRFFAERPEGSVSTLKIQRTQQEDSAVYLCASSLNRGQETQYFGPGTRLLVL.

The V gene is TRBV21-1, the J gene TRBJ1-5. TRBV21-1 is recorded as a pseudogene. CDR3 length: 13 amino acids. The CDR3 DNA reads TGTGCCAGCAGCAAAATGCTAGCTCAGCCCCAGCATTTT. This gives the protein CASSKMLAQPQHF.

CDR3 nucleotide sequence: TGTGCCAGCAGCAAGGGCGACAGGGGTTACACTGAAGCTTTCTTT. This sequence encodes CASSKGDRGYTEAFF. The chain uses TRBV9 and TRBJ1-1; 8 nucleotides align to TRBD1. This CDR3 has 15 amino acids. The ends lost 4 bases at V and 3 bases at J; junction bases unmatched: 8. In germline, CDR1 is SGDLS, CDR2 YYNGEE.

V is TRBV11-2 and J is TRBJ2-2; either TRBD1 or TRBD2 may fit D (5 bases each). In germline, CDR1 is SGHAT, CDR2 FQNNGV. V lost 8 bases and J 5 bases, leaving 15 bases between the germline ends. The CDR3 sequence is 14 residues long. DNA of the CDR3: TGTGCCAGCCAAGGGGAGTGGCGGACCGGGGAGCTGTTTTTT. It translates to CASQGEWRTGELFF.

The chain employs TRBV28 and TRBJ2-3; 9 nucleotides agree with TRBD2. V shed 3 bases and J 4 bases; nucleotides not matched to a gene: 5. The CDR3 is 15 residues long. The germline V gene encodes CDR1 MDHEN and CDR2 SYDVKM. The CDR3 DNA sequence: TGTGCCAGCAGTTTTATGGCGGGAGGGGCAGATACGCAGTATTTT. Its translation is CASSFMAGGADTQYF.

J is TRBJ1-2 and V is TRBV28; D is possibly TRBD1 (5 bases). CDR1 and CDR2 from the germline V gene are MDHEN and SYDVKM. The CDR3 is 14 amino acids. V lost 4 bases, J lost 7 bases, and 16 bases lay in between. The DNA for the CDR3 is TGTGCCAGCAGTTCCCCCATAGGGACGGTTGGCTACACCTTC. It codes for CASSSPIGTVGYTF.

In nucleotides, the CDR3 is TGTGCCAGCAGCCCGAGGGACAGAACTCAAGAGACCCAGTACTTC. Translation: CASSPRDRTQETQYF. The chain carries TRBV5-4 and TRBJ2-5; TRBD1 matches 7 bases. Unmatched junction bases numbered 8, after V lost 4 bases and J lost 2 bases. Germline CDR1 reads SGHNT; CDR2 reads YYREEE (reference sequence). The CDR3 totals 15 residues.

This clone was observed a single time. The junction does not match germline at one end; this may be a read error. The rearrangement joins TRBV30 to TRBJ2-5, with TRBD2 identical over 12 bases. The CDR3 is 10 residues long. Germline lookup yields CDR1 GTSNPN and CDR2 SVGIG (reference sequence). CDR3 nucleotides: TGTGCCTGGAGGCGGACTAGCGGGAACTTC. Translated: CAWRRTSGNF.

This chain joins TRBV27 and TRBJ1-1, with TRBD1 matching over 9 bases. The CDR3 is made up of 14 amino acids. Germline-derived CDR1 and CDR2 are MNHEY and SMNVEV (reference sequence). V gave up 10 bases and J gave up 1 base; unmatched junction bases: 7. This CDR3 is CATSKGQGNTEAFF. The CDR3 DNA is TGTGCCACTTCGAAGGGACAGGGGAACACTGAAGCTTTCTTT.

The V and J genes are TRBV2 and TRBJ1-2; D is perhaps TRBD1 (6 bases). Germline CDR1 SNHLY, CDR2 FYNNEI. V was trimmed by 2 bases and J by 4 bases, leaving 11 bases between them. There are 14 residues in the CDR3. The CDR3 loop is CASSEIRDTYGYTF. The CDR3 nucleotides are TGTGCCAGCAGTGAAATTCGGGACACCTATGGCTACACCTTC.

The CDR3 DNA is TGCAGCGTAGACCGGGACGATGGGAGCTACGAGCAGTACTTC. Its translation: CSVDRDDGSYEQYF. V is TRBV29-1 and J is TRBJ2-7; either TRBD1 or TRBD2 may supply D (5 bases each). The CDR3 spans 14 residues. V gave up 6 bases and J gave up 3 bases, with 18 bases separating them. Germline V lookup: CDR1 SQVTM, CDR2 ANQGSEA.

DNA of the CDR3: TGTGCCAGTAGTCCCTATGCCCGACAGGTGGGGACCTACGAGCAGTACTTC. This sequence encodes CASSPYARQVGTYEQYF. This chain uses TRBV19 with TRBJ2-7; D perhaps matches TRBD1 (6 bases). V lost 5 bases, J lost 2 bases, and 22 bases lay in between. The CDR3 totals 17 residues. In germline, CDR1 is LNHDA, CDR2 SQIVND (reference sequence).

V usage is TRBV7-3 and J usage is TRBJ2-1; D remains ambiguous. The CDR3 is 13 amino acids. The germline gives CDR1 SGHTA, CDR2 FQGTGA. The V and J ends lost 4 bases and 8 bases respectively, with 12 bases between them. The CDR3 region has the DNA TGTGCCAGCAGCTACGACGGTGCTCATGAGCAGTTCTTC. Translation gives CASSYDGAHEQFF.

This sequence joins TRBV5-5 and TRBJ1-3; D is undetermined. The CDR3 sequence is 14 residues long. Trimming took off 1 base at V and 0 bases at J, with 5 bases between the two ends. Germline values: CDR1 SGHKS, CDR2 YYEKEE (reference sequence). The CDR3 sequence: CASSLWGSGNTIYF. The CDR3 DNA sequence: TGTGCCAGCAGCTTGTGGGGCTCTGGAAACACCATATATTTT.

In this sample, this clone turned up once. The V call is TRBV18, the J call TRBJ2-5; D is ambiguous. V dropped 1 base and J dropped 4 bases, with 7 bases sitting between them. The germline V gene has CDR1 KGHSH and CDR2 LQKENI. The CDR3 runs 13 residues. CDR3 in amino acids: CASSPRRIETQYF. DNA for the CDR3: TGTGCCAGCTCACCACGGAGAATAGAGACCCAGTACTTC.

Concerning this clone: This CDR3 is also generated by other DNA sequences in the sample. In DNA form, the CDR3 reads TGTGCCAGCAGCTTGGCGGCGGGCTCCTACGAGCAGTACTTC. Its protein product is CASSLAAGSYEQYF. The chain uses TRBV5-4 and TRBJ2-7, with D possibly being TRBD2 (5 bases). Germline V gene lookup returns CDR1 SGHNT and CDR2 YYREEE (reference sequence). This CDR3 spans 14 amino acids. Trimming removed 0 bases at V and 0 bases at J, with 7 bases between. The full variable domain, completed using reference TRBV5-4 and TRBJ2-7, is ETGVTQSPTHLIKTRGQQVTLRCSSQSGHNTVSWYQQALGQGPQFIFQYYREEENGRGNFPPRFSGLQFPNYSSELNVNALELDDSALYLCASSLAAGSYEQYFGPGTRLTVT.

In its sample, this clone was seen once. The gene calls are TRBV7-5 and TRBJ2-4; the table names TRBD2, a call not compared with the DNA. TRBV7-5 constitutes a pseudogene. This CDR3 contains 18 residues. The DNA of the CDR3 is TGTGTCAGAAGCTTTCTTACTGCCGCGGGAGGGCCTTTGGACATTCAGTACTTC. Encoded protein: CVRSFLTAAGGPLDIQYF.

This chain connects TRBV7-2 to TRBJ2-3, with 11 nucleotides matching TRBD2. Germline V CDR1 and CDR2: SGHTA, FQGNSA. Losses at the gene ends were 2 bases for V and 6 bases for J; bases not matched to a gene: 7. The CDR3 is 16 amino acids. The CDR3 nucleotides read TGTGCCAGCAGCTTACCGGGACTAGCGGAAAACGATACGCAGTATTTT. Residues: CASSLPGLAENDTQYF.